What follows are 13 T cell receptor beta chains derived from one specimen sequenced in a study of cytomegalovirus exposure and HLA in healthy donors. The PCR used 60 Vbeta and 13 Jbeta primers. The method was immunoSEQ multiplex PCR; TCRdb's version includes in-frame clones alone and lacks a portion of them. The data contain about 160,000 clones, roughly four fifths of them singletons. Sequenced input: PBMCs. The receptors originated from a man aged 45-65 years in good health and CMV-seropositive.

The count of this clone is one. DNA of the CDR3: TGTGCCAGCAGTTATAAGGCGGGGATGAACACTGAAGCTTTCTTT. It translates to CASSYKAGMNTEAFF. V is TRBV6-6 and J is TRBJ1-1; D remains ambiguous. V lost 3 bases and J lost 0, with 11 bases in between. Germline CDR1 MNHNY, CDR2 SVGAGI (reference sequence). CDR3 length equals 15 residues.

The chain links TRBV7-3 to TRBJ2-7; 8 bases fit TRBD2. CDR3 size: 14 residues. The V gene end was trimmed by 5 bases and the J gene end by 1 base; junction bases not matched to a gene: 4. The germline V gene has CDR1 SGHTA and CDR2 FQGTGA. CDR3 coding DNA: TGTGCCAGCAGCCCGAGCGGGAGTTCCTACGAGCAGTACTTC. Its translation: CASSPSGSSYEQYF. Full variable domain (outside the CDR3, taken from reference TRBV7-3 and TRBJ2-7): GAGVSQTPSNKVTEKGKYVELRCDPISGHTALYWYRQSLGQGPEFLIYFQGTGAADDSGLPNDRFFAVRPEGSVSTLKIQRTERGDSAVYLCASSPSGSSYEQYFGPGTRLTVT.

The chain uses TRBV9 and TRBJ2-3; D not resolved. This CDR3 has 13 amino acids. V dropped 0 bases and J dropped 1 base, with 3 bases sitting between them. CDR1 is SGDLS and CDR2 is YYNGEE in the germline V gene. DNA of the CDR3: TGTGCCAGCAGCGTAGCAGGCACAGATACGCAGTATTTT. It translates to CASSVAGTDTQYF.

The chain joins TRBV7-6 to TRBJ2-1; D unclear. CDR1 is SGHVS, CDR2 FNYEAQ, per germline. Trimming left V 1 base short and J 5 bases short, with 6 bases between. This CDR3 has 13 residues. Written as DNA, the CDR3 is TGTGCCAGCAGCTTAGGGCAGAACAATGAGCAGTTCTTC. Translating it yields CASSLGQNNEQFF.

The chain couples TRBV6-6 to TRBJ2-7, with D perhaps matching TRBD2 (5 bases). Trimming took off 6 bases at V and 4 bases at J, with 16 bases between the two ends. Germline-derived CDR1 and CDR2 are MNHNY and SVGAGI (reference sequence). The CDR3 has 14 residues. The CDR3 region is CASSLSRGTYEQYF. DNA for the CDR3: TGTGCCAGCAGCTTGTCCCGGGGAACGTACGAGCAGTACTTC.

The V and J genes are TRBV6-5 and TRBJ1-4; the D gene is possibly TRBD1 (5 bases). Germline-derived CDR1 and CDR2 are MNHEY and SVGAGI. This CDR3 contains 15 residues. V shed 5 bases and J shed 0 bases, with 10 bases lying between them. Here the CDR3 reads CASSKGLATNEKLFF. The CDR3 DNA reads TGTGCCAGCAGTAAGGGGTTAGCAACTAATGAAAAACTGTTTTTT.

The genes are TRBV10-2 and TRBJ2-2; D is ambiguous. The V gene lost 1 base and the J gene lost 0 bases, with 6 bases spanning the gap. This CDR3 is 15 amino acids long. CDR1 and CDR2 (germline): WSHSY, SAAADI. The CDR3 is CASSEYGSNTGELFF. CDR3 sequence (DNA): TGCGCCAGCAGTGAGTATGGCTCGAACACCGGGGAGCTGTTTTTT.

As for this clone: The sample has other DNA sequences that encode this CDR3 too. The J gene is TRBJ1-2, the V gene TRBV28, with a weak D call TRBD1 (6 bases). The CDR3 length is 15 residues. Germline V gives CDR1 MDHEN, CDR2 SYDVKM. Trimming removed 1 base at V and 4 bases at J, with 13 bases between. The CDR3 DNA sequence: TGTGCCAGCAGTTTATCAAAGACAGGCCCCTATGGCTACACCTTC. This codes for CASSLSKTGPYGYTF.

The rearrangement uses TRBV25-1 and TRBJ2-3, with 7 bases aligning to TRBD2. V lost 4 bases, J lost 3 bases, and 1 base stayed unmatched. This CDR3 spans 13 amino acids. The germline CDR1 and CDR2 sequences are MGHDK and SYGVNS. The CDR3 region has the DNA TGTGCCAGCAGTGCAGCGGGAACAGATACGCAGTATTTT. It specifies CASSAAGTDTQYF.

The CDR3 DNA reads as TGTGCCAGTAGTTCCCGGCCGGGGGTTAGCAATCAGCCCCAGCATTTT. This sequence encodes CASSSRPGVSNQPQHF. The chain recombines TRBV19 with TRBJ1-5; possibly TRBD1 for D (5 bases). V was clipped by 5 bases and J by 0 bases, with 14 bases between them. Germline CDR1 and CDR2: LNHDA and SQIVND (reference sequence). CDR3 length equals 16 residues.

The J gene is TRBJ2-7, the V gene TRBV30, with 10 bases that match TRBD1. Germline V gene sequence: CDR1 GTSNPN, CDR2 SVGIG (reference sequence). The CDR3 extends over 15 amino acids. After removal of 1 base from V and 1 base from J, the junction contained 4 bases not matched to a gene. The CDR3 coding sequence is TGTGCCTGGAGTGGGGGACAGGGGATTTCCTACGAGCAGTACTTC. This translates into CAWSGGQGISYEQYF.

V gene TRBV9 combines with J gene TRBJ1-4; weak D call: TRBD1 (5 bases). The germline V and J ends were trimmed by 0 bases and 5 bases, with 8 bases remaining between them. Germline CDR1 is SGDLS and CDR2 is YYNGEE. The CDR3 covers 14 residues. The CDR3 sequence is CASSVDPGNEKLFF. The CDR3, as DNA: TGTGCCAGCAGCGTAGACCCAGGGAATGAAAAACTGTTTTTT.

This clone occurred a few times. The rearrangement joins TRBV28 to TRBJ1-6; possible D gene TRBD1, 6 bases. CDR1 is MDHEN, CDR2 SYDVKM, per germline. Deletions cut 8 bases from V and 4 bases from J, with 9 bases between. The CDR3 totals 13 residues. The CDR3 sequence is CASATGYNSPLHF. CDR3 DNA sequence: TGTGCCAGCGCGACAGGTTATAATTCACCCCTCCACTTT.